These 10 T cell receptor beta chains were all obtained from the same sample, sequenced in a study of blood T cell repertoires in COVID-19. Data came from immunoSEQ multiplex PCR; TCRdb stores just in-frame clones and leaves some out. The table lists roughly 380,000 clones, 85% of them singletons. Input material: peripheral blood. Receptors were obtained from a woman aged 18-29 years with acute or convalescent COVID-19.

V and J are TRBV2 and TRBJ1-3; no definite D call. The CDR3 spans 17 residues. V lost 0 bases and J 4 bases, leaving 16 bases between the germline ends. CDR1 is SNHLY, CDR2 FYNNEI, per germline. CDR3 in DNA: TGTGCCAGCAGTGAAGCCCCGGAGTCCCGTGTGGGAAACACCATATATTTT. This translates into CASSEAPESRVGNTIYF.

V and J are TRBV27 and TRBJ1-1, with TRBD1 matching over 8 bases. With 3 bases clipped from V and 6 bases from J, the junction kept 6 bases outside the gene matches. CDR3 size: 14 residues. In germline, CDR1 is MNHEY, CDR2 SMNVEV (reference sequence). CDR3: CASSLFQGAAEAFF. CDR3 nucleotides: TGTGCCAGCAGTTTGTTTCAGGGGGCCGCTGAAGCTTTCTTT.

This clone appeared a single time. V usage is TRBV19 and J usage is TRBJ1-6, with D perhaps TRBD1 (5 bases). This CDR3 has 13 amino acids. Germline CDR1 reads LNHDA; CDR2 reads SQIVND (reference sequence). V lost 7 bases and J 9 bases, leaving 13 bases between the germline ends. The CDR3 here is CASMAGWGSPLHF. CDR3 sequence (DNA): TGTGCCAGTATGGCAGGGTGGGGTTCACCCCTCCACTTT.

V and J are TRBV27 and TRBJ1-1; D is ambiguous. CDR3 length: 14 residues. Germline-derived CDR1 and CDR2 are MNHEY and SMNVEV (reference sequence). The V and J ends lost 3 bases and 1 base respectively, with 9 bases between them. This CDR3 is CASSFGFTNTEAFF. Written as DNA, the CDR3 is TGTGCCAGCAGTTTTGGCTTCACGAACACTGAAGCTTTCTTT.

This clone was seen more than once but under ten times. Other DNA sequences of this sample code for an identical CDR3. The V call is TRBV6-5, the J call TRBJ1-5, with no clear D. Deletions cut 0 bases from V and 2 bases from J, with 5 bases between. The CDR3 has 14 amino acids. From germline, CDR1 is MNHEY and CDR2 SVGAGI. CDR3 loop: CASSYSGGNQPQHF. As DNA, the CDR3 is TGTGCCAGCAGTTACTCCGGGGGCAATCAGCCCCAGCATTTT.

V usage is TRBV27 and J usage is TRBJ2-2; TRBD2 aligns across 8 bases. Unmatched junction bases numbered 6, after V lost 3 bases and J lost 6 bases. Germline CDR1 and CDR2: MNHEY and SMNVEV (reference sequence). This CDR3 region has 15 residues. The CDR3 region is CASSLSGSSSGELFF. The CDR3 nucleotides read TGTGCCAGCAGTTTGAGCGGGAGTTCGTCCGGGGAGCTGTTTTTT.

J is TRBJ2-7 and V is TRBV3-1 (or the pseudogene TRBV3-2); D possibly corresponds to TRBD2 (5 bases). V was pared by 4 bases and J by 2 bases, with 12 bases between. The CDR3 loop spans 14 amino acids. In germline, CDR1 is LGHDT, CDR2 YNNKEL (reference sequence). The CDR3 loop reads CASSLGGVTYEQYF. Written as DNA, the CDR3 is TGTGCCAGCAGCCTTGGAGGCGTAACCTACGAGCAGTACTTC.

CDR3 DNA sequence: TGCGCCAGCAGCTCGGGGGGCCCGGGAAAACTGTTTTTT. This codes for CASSSGGPGKLFF. V is TRBV5-1 and J is TRBJ1-4, with a tentative D call TRBD1 (6 bases). CDR1 and CDR2 from the germline V gene are SGHRS and YFSETQ. With 3 bases removed from V and 10 bases from J, the gap between germline ends came to 13 bases. The CDR3 has 13 residues. Filled out from reference TRBV5-1 and TRBJ1-4, the complete variable domain reads KAGVTQTPRYLIKTRGQQVTLSCSPISGHRSVSWYQQTPGQGLQFLFEYFSETQRNKGNFPGRFSGRQFSNSRSEMNVSTLELGDSALYLCASSSGGPGKLFFGSGTQLSVL.

Only one count was recorded for this clone. V is TRBV9 and J is TRBJ1-2, with D unclear. Germline values: CDR1 SGDLS, CDR2 YYNGEE. V dropped 4 bases and J dropped 3 bases, with 19 bases sitting between them. The CDR3 is made up of 16 amino acids. CDR3 loop: CASSSQEGPKHYGYTF. DNA of the CDR3: TGTGCCAGCAGCTCTCAGGAAGGTCCCAAACACTATGGCTACACCTTC.

V usage is TRBV3-1 (or the pseudogene TRBV3-2) and J usage is TRBJ1-1, with D perhaps TRBD1 (5 bases). This CDR3 region has 13 residues. V was clipped by 2 bases and J by 9 bases, with 13 bases between them. The germline CDR1 and CDR2 sequences are LGHDT and YNNKEL (reference sequence). The CDR3 sequence is CASSQQQAAKAFF. In DNA form, the CDR3 reads TGTGCCAGCAGCCAACAACAGGCAGCCAAAGCTTTCTTT.